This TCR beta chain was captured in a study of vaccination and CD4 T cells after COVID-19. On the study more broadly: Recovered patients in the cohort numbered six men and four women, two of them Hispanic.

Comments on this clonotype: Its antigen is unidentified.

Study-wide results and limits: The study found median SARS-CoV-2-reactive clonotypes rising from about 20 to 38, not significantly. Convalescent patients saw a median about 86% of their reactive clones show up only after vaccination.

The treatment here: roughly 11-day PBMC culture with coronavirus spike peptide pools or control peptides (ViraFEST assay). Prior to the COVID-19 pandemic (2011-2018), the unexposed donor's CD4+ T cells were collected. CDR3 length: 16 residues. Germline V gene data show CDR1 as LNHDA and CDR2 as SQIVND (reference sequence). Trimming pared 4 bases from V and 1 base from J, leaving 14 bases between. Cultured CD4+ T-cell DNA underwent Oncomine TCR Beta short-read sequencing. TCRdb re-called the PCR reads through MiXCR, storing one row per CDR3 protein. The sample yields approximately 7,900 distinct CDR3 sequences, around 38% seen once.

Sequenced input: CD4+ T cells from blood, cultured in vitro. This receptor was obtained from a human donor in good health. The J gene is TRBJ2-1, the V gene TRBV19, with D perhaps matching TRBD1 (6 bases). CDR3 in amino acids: CASSSPPGESYNEQFF. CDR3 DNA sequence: TGTGCCAGTAGTAGCCCTCCAGGGGAGTCCTACAATGAGCAGTTCTTC. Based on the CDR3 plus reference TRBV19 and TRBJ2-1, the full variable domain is DGGITQSPKYLFRKEGQNVTLSCEQNLNHDAMYWYRQDPGQGLRLIYYSQIVNDFQKGDIAEGYSVSREKKESFPLTVTSAQKNPTAFYLCASSSPPGESYNEQFFGPGTRLTVL.